In its sample, the clone carrying this TCR beta chain was seen many times. The antigen remains undetermined. Per the germline V gene, CDR1 is MNHEY and CDR2 is SMNVEV (reference sequence). V trimming: 4 bases; J trimming: 4 bases; junction bases outside the gene matches: 3. This CDR3 is built from 15 residues. The data derive from a study of T-cell reconstitution after alpha-beta-depleted transplantation in children. Unique molecular identifiers featured in how the TCRbeta library was prepared. TCRdb itself ran the PCR reads through MiXCR, one entry per CDR3 protein. The sample shows 200,000 to 250,000 distinct CDR3 sequences, around 7.8% of them seen only once. The study, taken as a whole, reports: It was reported that alpha-beta T cells came from several hundred expanded graft clones (about two months after transplant).

The sample in question was PBMCs, mostly from graft donor cells, obtained 180 days after TCRalphabeta/CD19-depleted stem cell transplant. V gene TRBV27 combines with J gene TRBJ2-3; TRBD1 agrees at 12 bases. This clonotype originated in a male patient between 10 and 17 years old who had a stem cell transplant for acute lymphoblastic leukemia, so the T cells may come from the graft donor. CDR3 region: CASSSGQGAADTQYF. In DNA form, the CDR3 reads TGTGCCAGCAGTTCGGGACAGGGGGCTGCAGATACGCAGTATTTT.